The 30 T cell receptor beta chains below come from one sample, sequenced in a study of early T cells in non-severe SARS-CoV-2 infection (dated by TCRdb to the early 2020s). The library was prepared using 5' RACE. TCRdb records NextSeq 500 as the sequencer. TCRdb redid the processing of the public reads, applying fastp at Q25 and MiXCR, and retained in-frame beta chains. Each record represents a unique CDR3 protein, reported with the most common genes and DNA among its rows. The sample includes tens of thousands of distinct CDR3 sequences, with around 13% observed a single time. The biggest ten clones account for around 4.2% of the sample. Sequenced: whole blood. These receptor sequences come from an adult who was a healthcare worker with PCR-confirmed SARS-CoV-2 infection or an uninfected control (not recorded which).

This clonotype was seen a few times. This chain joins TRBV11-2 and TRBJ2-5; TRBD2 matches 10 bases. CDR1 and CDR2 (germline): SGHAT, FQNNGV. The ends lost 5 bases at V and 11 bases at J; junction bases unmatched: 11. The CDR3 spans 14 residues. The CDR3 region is CASSLVPAGGIQYF. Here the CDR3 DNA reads TGTGCCAGCAGCCTAGTCCCAGCGGGGGGGATTCAGTACTTC.

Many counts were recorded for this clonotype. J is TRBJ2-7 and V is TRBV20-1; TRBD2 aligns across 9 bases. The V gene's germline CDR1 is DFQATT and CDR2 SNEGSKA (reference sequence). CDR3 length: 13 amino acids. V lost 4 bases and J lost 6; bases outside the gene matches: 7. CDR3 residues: CSATISGGGEQYF. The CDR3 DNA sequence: TGCAGTGCTACCATTAGCGGGGGAGGCGAGCAGTACTTC.

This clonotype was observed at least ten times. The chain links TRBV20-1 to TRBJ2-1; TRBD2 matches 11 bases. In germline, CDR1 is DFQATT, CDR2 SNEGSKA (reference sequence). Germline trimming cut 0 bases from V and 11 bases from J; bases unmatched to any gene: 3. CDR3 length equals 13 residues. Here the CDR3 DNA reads TGCAGTGCTAGAGAACTAGCGGGGGCCCAGCAGTTCTTC. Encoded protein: CSARELAGAQQFF.

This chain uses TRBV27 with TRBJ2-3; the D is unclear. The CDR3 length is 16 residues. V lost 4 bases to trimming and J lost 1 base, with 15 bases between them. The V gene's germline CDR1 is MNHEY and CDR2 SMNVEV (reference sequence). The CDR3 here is CASSSQEYSGTDTQYF. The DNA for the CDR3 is TGTGCCAGCAGTTCTCAGGAATACAGTGGCACAGATACGCAGTATTTT.

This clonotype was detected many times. Written as DNA, the CDR3 is TGTGCCAGCAGTGACTGGGCGACCGGGGAGCTGTTTTTT. Translating gives CASSDWATGELFF. The J gene is TRBJ2-2, the V gene TRBV25-1; no clear D. In germline, CDR1 is MGHDK, CDR2 SYGVNS. Trimming took 3 bases from V and 5 from J, leaving 7 bases between them. The CDR3 loop spans 13 amino acids.

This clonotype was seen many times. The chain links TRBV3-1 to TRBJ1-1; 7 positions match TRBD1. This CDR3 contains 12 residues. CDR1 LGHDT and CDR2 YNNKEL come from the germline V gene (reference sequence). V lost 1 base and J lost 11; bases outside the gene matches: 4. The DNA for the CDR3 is TGTGCCAGCAGCCAAGTCGACAGGGTTGCTTTCTTT. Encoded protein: CASSQVDRVAFF.

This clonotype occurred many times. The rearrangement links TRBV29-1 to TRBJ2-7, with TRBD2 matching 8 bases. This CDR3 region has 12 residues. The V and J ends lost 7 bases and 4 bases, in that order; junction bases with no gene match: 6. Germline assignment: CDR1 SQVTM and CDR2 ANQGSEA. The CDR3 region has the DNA TGCAGCGCGGGACTAGGGACATACGAGCAGTACTTC. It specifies CSAGLGTYEQYF.

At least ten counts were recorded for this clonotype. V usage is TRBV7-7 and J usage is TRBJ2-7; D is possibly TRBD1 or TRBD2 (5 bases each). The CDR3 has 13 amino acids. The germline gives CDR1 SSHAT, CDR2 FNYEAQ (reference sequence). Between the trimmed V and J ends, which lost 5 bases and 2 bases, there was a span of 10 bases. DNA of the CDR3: TGTGCCAGCAGCCGGGGCTTAACCTACGAGCAGTACTTC. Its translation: CASSRGLTYEQYF.

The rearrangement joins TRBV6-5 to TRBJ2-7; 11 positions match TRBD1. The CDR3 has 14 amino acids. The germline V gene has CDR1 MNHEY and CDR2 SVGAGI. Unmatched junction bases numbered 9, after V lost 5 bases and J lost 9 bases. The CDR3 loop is CASSPGTGGLVQYF. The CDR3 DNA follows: TGTGCCAGCAGTCCCGGGACAGGGGGGTTGGTGCAGTACTTC.

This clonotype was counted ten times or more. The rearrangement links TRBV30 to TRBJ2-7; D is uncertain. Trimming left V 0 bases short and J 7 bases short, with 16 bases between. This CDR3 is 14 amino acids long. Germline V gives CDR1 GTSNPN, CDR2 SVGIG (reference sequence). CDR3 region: CAWSVLPESEEQYF. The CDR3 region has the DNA TGTGCCTGGAGTGTACTTCCAGAATCAGAGGAGCAGTACTTC.

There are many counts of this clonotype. The CDR3: CSARPAGGILAKNIQYF. The DNA of the CDR3 is TGCAGTGCTAGGCCAGCGGGGGGAATACTAGCCAAAAACATTCAGTACTTC. This rearrangement joins TRBV20-1 to TRBJ2-4, with 9 bases matching TRBD2. CDR3 size: 17 residues. The ends lost 3 bases at V and 0 bases at J; junction bases unmatched: 9. In germline, CDR1 is DFQATT, CDR2 SNEGSKA (reference sequence).

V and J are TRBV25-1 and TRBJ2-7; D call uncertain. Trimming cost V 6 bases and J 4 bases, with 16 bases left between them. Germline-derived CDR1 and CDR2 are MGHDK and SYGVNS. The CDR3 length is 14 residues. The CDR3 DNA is TGTGCCAGCAGCCAGATGGATGGGGATTACGAGCAGTACTTC. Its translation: CASSQMDGDYEQYF.

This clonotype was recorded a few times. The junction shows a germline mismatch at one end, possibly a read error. This CDR3 is CAGRAGNTIYF. The DNA for the CDR3 is TGTGCCGGCAGGGCTGGAAACACCATATATTTT. The chain uses TRBV2 and TRBJ1-3, with D perhaps matching TRBD1 (5 bases). The CDR3 sequence is 11 residues long. Germline V gene data show CDR1 as SNHLY and CDR2 as FYNNEI.

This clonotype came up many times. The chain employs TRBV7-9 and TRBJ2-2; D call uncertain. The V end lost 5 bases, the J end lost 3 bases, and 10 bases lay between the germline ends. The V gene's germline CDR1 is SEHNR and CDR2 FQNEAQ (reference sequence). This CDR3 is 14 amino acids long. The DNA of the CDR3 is TGTGCCAGCAGCCCTCGCACGGACACCGGGGAGCTGTTTTTT. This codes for CASSPRTDTGELFF.

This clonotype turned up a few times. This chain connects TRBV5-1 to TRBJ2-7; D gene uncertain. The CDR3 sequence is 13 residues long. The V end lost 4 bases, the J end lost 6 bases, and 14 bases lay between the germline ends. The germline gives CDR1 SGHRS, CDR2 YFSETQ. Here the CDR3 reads CASSPMSDSEQYF. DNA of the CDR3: TGCGCCAGCAGCCCCATGAGCGACTCCGAGCAGTACTTC.

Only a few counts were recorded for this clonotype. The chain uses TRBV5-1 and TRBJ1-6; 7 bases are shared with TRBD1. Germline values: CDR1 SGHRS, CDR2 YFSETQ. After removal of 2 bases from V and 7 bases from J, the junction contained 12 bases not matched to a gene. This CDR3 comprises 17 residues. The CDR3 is CASSLQGIGVSNSPLHF. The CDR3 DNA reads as TGCGCCAGCAGCTTACAGGGGATTGGGGTTTCAAATTCACCCCTCCACTTT.

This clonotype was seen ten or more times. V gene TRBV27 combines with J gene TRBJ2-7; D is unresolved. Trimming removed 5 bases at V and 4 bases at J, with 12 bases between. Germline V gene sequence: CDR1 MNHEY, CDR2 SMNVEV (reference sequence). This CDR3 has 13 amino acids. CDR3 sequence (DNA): TGTGCCAGCAGTCCCGCAGCTTTTTACGAGCAGTACTTC. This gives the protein CASSPAAFYEQYF.

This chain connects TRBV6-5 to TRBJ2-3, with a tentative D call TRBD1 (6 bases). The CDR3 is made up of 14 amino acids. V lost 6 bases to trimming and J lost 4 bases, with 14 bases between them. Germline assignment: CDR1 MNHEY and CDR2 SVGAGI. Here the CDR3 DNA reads TGTGCCAGCAGGGCCCGACAGGTTTCAGATACGCAGTATTTT. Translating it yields CASRARQVSDTQYF.

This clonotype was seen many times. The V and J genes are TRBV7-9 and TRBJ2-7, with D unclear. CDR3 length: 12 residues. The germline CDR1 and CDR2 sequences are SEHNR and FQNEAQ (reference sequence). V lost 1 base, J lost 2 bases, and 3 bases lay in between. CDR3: CASSLGAYEQYF. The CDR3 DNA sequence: TGTGCCAGCAGCTTAGGTGCCTACGAGCAGTACTTC.

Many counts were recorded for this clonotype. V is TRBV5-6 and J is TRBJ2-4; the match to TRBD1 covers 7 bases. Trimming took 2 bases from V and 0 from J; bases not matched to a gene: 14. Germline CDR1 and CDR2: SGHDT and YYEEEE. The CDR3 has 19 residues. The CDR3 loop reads CASSFGARQGTLAKNIQYF. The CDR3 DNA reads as TGTGCCAGCAGCTTTGGAGCCAGACAGGGAACGCTAGCCAAAAACATTCAGTACTTC.

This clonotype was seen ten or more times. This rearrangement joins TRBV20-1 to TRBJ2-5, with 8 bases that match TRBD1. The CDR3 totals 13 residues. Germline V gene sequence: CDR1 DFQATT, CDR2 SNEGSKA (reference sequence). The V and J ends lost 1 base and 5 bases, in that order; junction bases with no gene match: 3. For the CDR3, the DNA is TGCAGTGCTAGAGCCAGGGGGCTGGAGACCCAGTACTTC. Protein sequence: CSARARGLETQYF.

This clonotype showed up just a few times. The CDR3 DNA reads TGTGCCAGCAGCGGAGGGGAGGGGACTGGCTACACCTTC. Amino acids: CASSGGEGTGYTF. This chain links TRBV9 with TRBJ1-2, with D maybe TRBD1 (5 bases). The CDR3 runs 13 residues. The V gene lost 3 bases and the J gene lost 7 bases, with 13 bases spanning the gap. Germline values: CDR1 SGDLS, CDR2 YYNGEE.

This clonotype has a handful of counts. CDR3 sequence (DNA): TGCGCCAGCAGCGGGGGGACAGGGGATCAGCCCCAGCATTTT. This sequence encodes CASSGGTGDQPQHF. The chain has TRBV5-1 and TRBJ1-5, with TRBD1 matching over 10 bases. There are 14 residues in the CDR3. Looked up from germline, CDR1 is SGHRS and CDR2 is YFSETQ. Trimming at V came to 4 bases and at J to 5 bases, leaving 3 bases not matched to a gene. Together with reference TRBV5-1 and TRBJ1-5, the CDR3 gives the full variable domain: KAGVTQTPRYLIKTRGQQVTLSCSPISGHRSVSWYQQTPGQGLQFLFEYFSETQRNKGNFPGRFSGRQFSNSRSEMNVSTLELGDSALYLCASSGGTGDQPQHFGDGTRLSIL.

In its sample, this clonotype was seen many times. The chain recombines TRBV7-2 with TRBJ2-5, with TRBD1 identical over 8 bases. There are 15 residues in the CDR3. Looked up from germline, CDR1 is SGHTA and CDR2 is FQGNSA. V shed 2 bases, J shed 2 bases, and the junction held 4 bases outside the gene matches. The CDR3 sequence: CASSLSGTGQETQYF. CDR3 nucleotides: TGTGCCAGCAGCTTATCCGGGACAGGTCAAGAGACCCAGTACTTC. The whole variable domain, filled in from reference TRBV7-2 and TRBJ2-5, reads GAGVSQSPSNKVTEKGKDVELRCDPISGHTALYWYRQSLGQGLEFLIYFQGNSAPDKSGLPSDRFSAERTGGSVSTLTIQRTQQEDSAVYLCASSLSGTGQETQYFGPGTRLLVL.

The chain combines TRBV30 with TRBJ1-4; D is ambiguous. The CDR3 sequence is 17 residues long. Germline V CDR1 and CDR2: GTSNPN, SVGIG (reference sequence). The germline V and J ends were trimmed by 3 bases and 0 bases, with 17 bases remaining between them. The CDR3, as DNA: TGTGCCTGGAGCTCACAAAGATCTGGTGCAACTAATGAAAAACTGTTTTTT. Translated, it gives CAWSSQRSGATNEKLFF.

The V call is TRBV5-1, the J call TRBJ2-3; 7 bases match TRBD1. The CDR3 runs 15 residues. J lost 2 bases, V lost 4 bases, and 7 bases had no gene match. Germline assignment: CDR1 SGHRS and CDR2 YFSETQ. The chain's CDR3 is CASSTGTADTDTQYF. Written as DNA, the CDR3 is TGCGCCAGCAGCACTGGGACAGCCGACACAGATACGCAGTATTTT.

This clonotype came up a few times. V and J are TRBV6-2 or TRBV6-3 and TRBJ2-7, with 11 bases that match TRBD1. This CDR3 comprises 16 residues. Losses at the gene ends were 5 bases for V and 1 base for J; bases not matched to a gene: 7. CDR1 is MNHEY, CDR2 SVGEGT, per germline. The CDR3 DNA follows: TGTGCCAGCAGTGTCCCCGGGACAGGGGGTTCCTACGAGCAGTACTTC. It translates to CASSVPGTGGSYEQYF.

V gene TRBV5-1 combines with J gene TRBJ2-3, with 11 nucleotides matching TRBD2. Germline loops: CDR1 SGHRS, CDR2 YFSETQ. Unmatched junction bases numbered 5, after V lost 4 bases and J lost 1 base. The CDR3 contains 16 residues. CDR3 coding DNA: TGCGCCAGCAGCACCGGGACTAGCGGAGGCACAGATACGCAGTATTTT. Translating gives CASSTGTSGGTDTQYF.

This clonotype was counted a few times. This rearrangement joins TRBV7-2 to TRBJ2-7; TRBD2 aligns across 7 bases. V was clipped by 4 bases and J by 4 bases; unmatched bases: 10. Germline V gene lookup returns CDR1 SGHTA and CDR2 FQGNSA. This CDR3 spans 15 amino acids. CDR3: CASSSRGEKNYEQYF. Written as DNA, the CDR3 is TGTGCCAGCAGCTCCCGGGGGGAGAAAAATTACGAGCAGTACTTC.

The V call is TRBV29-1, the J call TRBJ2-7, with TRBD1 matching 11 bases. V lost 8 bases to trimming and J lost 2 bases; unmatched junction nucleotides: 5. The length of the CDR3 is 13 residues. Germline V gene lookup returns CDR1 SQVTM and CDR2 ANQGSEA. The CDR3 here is CSFGGQGAYEQYF. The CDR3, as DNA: TGCAGCTTCGGGGGACAGGGGGCCTACGAGCAGTACTTC.